This TCR beta chain was sequenced during a study of T cell responses to AZD1222 COVID-19 vaccine. Some second doses came at about 4 weeks and others at about 12 weeks; these were pooled. Trimming took off 4 bases at V and 0 bases at J, with 10 bases between the two ends. The CDR3 length is 15 residues. CDR1 MNHEY and CDR2 SMNVEV come from the germline V gene (reference sequence). Turning to this clone: The antigen is unknown.

General study points: Every sample of the repertoires postdated the peak T cell response.

Generated by immunoSEQ multiplex PCR, the TCRdb table keeps only in-frame clones and is missing some. Of some 280,000 clones listed, 94% are singletons. The chain carries TRBV27 and TRBJ2-1, with D possibly called TRBD1 or TRBD2 (5 bases each). This clonotype originated in an adult who received the AZD1222 COVID-19 vaccine. The material was peripheral blood, obtained 28 days after the second AZD1222 dose. The CDR3, as DNA: TGTGCCAGCAGTTCCCGGGGCGCCTCCTACAATGAGCAGTTCTTC. The encoded protein is CASSSRGASYNEQFF.